The entry that follows covers one T cell receptor (beta chain) sequence. No antigen is known for it. An Oncomine TCR Beta short-read assay was used to sequence the DNA from cultured CD4+ T cells. TCRdb re-called the PCR reads with MiXCR, one entry per CDR3 protein. The profile covers around 20,000 distinct CDR3 sequences, with about 50% appearing a single time and approximately 13% taken by the ten largest. These data originate in a study of vaccination and CD4 T cells after COVID-19. In the study overall: Sampling post-COVID took place a median approximately 100 days after diagnosis (range 35 to 161). Overlapping peptides of the spike proteins of SARS-CoV-2, HCoV-NL63, HCoV-OC43 and HCoV-229E were used for cell stimulation.

The treatment denotes: approximately nine-day PBMC culture with coronavirus spike peptide pools or control peptides (ViraFEST assay). Once peptide pools had expanded antigen-specific T cells, ViraFEST sequenced TCRs. Half-medium changes with fresh IL-2 medium occurred on days 3 and 7. Sequencing was done on a sample of cultured CD4+ T cells from blood. The receptor was derived from a human donor with COVID-19.

The DNA of the CDR3 is TGTGCCAGCAGTGAAGGACAGCTCAGGGAGACCCAGTACTTC. Encoded protein: CASSEGQLRETQYF. The rearrangement links TRBV2 to TRBJ2-5, with D possibly being TRBD1 (5 bases). Trimming removed 1 base at V and 5 bases at J, with 11 bases between. Looked up from germline, CDR1 is SNHLY and CDR2 is FYNNEI. This CDR3 region has 14 residues.